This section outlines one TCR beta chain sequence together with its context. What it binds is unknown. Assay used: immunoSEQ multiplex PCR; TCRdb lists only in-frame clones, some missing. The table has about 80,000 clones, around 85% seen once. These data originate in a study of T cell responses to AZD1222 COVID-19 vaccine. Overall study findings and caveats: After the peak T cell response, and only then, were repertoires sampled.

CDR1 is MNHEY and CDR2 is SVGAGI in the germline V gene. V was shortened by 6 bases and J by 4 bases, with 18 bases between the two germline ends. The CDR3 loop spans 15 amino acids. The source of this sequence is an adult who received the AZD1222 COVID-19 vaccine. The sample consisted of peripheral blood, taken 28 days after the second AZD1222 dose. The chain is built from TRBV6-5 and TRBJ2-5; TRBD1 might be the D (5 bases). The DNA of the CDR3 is TGTGCCAGCAGAAAAGGGGTTGTTATTGGAGAGACCCAGTACTTC. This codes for CASRKGVVIGETQYF.